Shown below are 2 T cell receptor beta chains from a single sample sequenced in a study of blood T cell repertoires in COVID-19. Libraries were prepared by immunoSEQ multiplex PCR; TCRdb keeps only in-frame clonotypes and omits some of them. The repertoire holds about 520,000 clones, with approximately 83% as singletons. Sequenced: peripheral blood. The origin of the receptors is a human donor in a cohort sampled during active COVID-19.

V gene TRBV5-1 combines with J gene TRBJ2-7, with D possibly being TRBD2 (5 bases). The CDR3 contains 13 residues. Germline-derived CDR1 and CDR2 are SGHRS and YFSETQ. Trimming removed 5 bases from V and 0 bases from J, with 9 bases in between. CDR3: CASRLSASYEQYF. The CDR3 nucleotides read TGCGCCAGCAGGCTTAGCGCCTCCTACGAGCAGTACTTC.

The chain carries TRBV11-1 and TRBJ2-7; D is ambiguous. From germline, CDR1 is SGHAT and CDR2 FQDESV (reference sequence). This CDR3 comprises 15 residues. Trimming took off 2 bases at V and 1 base at J, with 12 bases between the two ends. The CDR3 sequence is CASSLQSFGSYEQYF. CDR3 coding DNA: TGTGCCAGCAGCTTACAAAGTTTCGGGTCCTACGAGCAGTACTTC.